Listed here are 8 T cell receptor beta chains from one sample, sequenced in a study of cytomegalovirus exposure and HLA in healthy donors. A multiplex PCR was run with 60 Vbeta primers and 13 Jbeta primers. Sequencing was performed with immunoSEQ multiplex PCR; in TCRdb, only in-frame clones are kept and a portion is missing. The sample shows some 150,000 clones, over 70% of them seen only once. The sequencing sample was made of PBMCs. These receptors were taken from a man aged 25-45 years in good health and CMV-seropositive.

This chain joins TRBV9 and TRBJ2-4; TRBD2 matches at 11 bases. This CDR3 spans 18 amino acids. CDR1 is SGDLS, CDR2 YYNGEE, per germline. The V gene end was trimmed by 4 bases and the J gene end by 2 bases; junction bases not matched to a gene: 11. The CDR3, as DNA: TGTGCCAGCAGCCCCCCAAAGGGACTAGCGGATTCCAAAAACATTCAGTACTTC. It yields the protein CASSPPKGLADSKNIQYF.

The chain couples TRBV13 to TRBJ1-1, with D maybe TRBD1 (5 bases). V lost 5 bases to trimming and J lost 4 bases, with 17 bases between them. The length of the CDR3 is 15 residues. Germline CDR1 PRHDT, CDR2 FYEKMQ (reference sequence). For the CDR3, the DNA is TGTGCCAGCAGCCTGGGGGAGGTGCCAGGCACTGAAGCTTTCTTT. Its protein product is CASSLGEVPGTEAFF.

This clone showed up just once. The chain uses TRBV7-6 and TRBJ2-3; 7 bases align to TRBD1. V lost 4 bases, J lost 2 bases, and 6 bases stayed unmatched. The germline V gene has CDR1 SGHVS and CDR2 FNYEAQ. The CDR3 is 15 residues long. This CDR3 reads CASSSRDRNTDTQYF. CDR3 coding DNA: TGTGCCAGCAGCTCTAGGGACAGAAACACAGATACGCAGTATTTT.

This chain joins TRBV21-1 and TRBJ2-3; the listed D gene, TRBD2, was not tested against the DNA. TRBV21-1 is reported as a pseudogene. The CDR3 covers 9 residues. CDR3 sequence: CAVTDTQYF. The CDR3, as DNA: TGTGCCGTAACAGATACGCAGTATTTT.

This chain connects TRBV10-3 to TRBJ1-2; D not resolved. This CDR3 has 12 amino acids. Trimming cost V 6 bases and J 2 bases, with 7 bases left between them. Germline V gene data show CDR1 as ENHRY and CDR2 as SYGVKD. CDR3 in DNA: TGTGCCATCAGGGGCAGAAACTATGGCTACACCTTC. Its translation: CAIRGRNYGYTF.

The chain is built from TRBV7-2 and TRBJ1-3; 9 bases fit TRBD1. CDR1 is SGHTA, CDR2 FQGNSA, per germline. Trimming at V came to 7 bases and at J to 6 bases, leaving 10 bases not matched to a gene. The CDR3 has 15 amino acids. CDR3 protein: CASTATGTGTNTIYF. CDR3 nucleotide sequence: TGTGCCAGCACCGCCACCGGGACAGGGACAAACACCATATATTTT. Full variable domain (rest looked up from reference TRBV7-2 and TRBJ1-3): GAGVSQSPSNKVTEKGKDVELRCDPISGHTALYWYRQSLGQGLEFLIYFQGNSAPDKSGLPSDRFSAERTGGSVSTLTIQRTQQEDSAVYLCASTATGTGTNTIYFGEGSWLTVV.

The J gene is TRBJ2-7, the V gene TRBV29-1, with 8 bases aligning to TRBD1. With V trimmed by 6 bases and J by 2 bases, 3 bases remained unmatched. CDR1 SQVTM and CDR2 ANQGSEA come from the germline V gene. The CDR3 is made up of 12 amino acids. The CDR3 region has the DNA TGCAGCGTGGAACAGGGGGCCTACGAGCAGTACTTC. As protein: CSVEQGAYEQYF.

The chain joins TRBV4-3 to TRBJ2-3; the match to TRBD2 covers 8 bases. Per the germline V gene, CDR1 is LGHNA and CDR2 is YSLEER. CDR3 length: 14 amino acids. V lost 0 bases to trimming and J lost 6 bases; unmatched junction nucleotides: 2. The CDR3 sequence is CASSQDGRGDTQYF. The CDR3 coding sequence is TGCGCCAGCAGCCAAGACGGGAGGGGGGATACGCAGTATTTT.